The 12 T cell receptor beta chains given below trace back to one sample, sequenced in a study of cytomegalovirus exposure and HLA in healthy donors. The PCR was carried out with 60 Vbeta primers and 13 Jbeta primers. Profiling relied on immunoSEQ multiplex PCR, and the TCRdb table lists in-frame clones only, not all of them. The table includes tens of thousands of clones, roughly two thirds detected once. The material sequenced was PBMCs. These TCRs come from a male donor in good health and CMV-seropositive.

The chain couples TRBV10-3 to TRBJ2-1, with 14 nucleotides matching TRBD2. The germline V gene has CDR1 ENHRY and CDR2 SYGVKD. The junction had 5 bases not matched to a gene; V was cut back by 10 bases and J by 3 bases. This CDR3 contains 15 residues. CDR3 loop: CATRLAGGIYNEQFF. CDR3 bases: TGTGCCACCAGACTAGCGGGGGGGATCTACAATGAGCAGTTCTTC.

V is TRBV7-2 and J is TRBJ2-7; D possibly corresponds to TRBD2 (5 bases). Trimming removed 1 base from V and 3 bases from J, with 16 bases in between. The CDR3 length is 16 residues. In germline, CDR1 is SGHTA, CDR2 FQGNSA. The CDR3 DNA reads as TGTGCCAGCAGCTTAGGGGCTAGCCGCTGGGACTACGAGCAGTACTTC. Residues: CASSLGASRWDYEQYF.

This chain links TRBV11-2 with TRBJ2-5, with D tentatively TRBD2 (5 bases). V shed 3 bases and J shed 1 base, with 21 bases lying between them. CDR3 length equals 18 residues. Germline V gene data show CDR1 as SGHAT and CDR2 as FQNNGV. CDR3 nucleotides: TGTGCCAGCAGCTTTCAATCTGGAGGCGGGCCATTCCAAGAGACCCAGTACTTC. Translating gives CASSFQSGGGPFQETQYF.

V gene TRBV2 combines with J gene TRBJ1-2, with 7 bases lining up with TRBD1. V trimming: 5 bases; J trimming: 0 bases; junction bases outside the gene matches: 9. CDR3 length equals 16 residues. Per the germline V gene, CDR1 is SNHLY and CDR2 is FYNNEI. As DNA, the CDR3 is TGTGCCAGCAGTCGGACAGGCCCCCAGACTAACTATGGCTACACCTTC. Its translation: CASSRTGPQTNYGYTF.

The count of this clone is one. The rearrangement joins TRBV7-9 to TRBJ2-5; 14 nucleotides align to TRBD2. Unmatched junction bases numbered 7, after V lost 5 bases and J lost 5 bases. The germline gives CDR1 SEHNR, CDR2 FQNEAQ (reference sequence). The CDR3 is 16 amino acids. The CDR3 DNA follows: TGTGCCAGCAGCCCCCGGACTAGCGGGGGGCGGGAGACCCAGTACTTC. Protein product: CASSPRTSGGRETQYF.

In its sample, this clone was seen a few times. The chain employs TRBV30 and TRBJ1-6; 7 bases are shared with TRBD1. V lost 4 bases and J lost 9; bases outside the gene matches: 6. CDR3 length equals 13 residues. Germline V gives CDR1 GTSNPN, CDR2 SVGIG (reference sequence). CDR3 sequence reads: CAWTDRQGSPLHF. Written as DNA, the CDR3 is TGTGCCTGGACCGACAGACAGGGTTCACCCCTCCACTTT.

This clone was seen only a few times. The chain combines TRBV5-1 with TRBJ2-7; possibly TRBD2 for D (5 bases). This CDR3 comprises 13 residues. The V gene lost 5 bases and the J gene lost 3 bases, with 12 bases spanning the gap. Germline-derived CDR1 and CDR2 are SGHRS and YFSETQ. CDR3 coding DNA: TGCGCCAGCAGTTACGGGAAAGGCTACGAGCAGTACTTC. It encodes CASSYGKGYEQYF.

The chain links TRBV7-9 to TRBJ2-5, with D maybe TRBD1 (6 bases). CDR3 length: 14 residues. Germline assignment: CDR1 SEHNR and CDR2 FQNEAQ (reference sequence). V lost 5 bases, J lost 2 bases, and 12 bases lay in between. The chain's CDR3 is CASSLRDNQETQYF. The CDR3 bases are TGTGCCAGCAGCCTCCGGGACAATCAAGAGACCCAGTACTTC.

The CDR3 spells CASSQEKLAGATYNEQFF. As DNA, the CDR3 is TGCGCCAGCAGCCAAGAGAAGCTAGCGGGAGCAACCTACAATGAGCAGTTCTTC. This chain connects TRBV4-1 to TRBJ2-1, with 10 bases matching TRBD2. After removal of 0 bases from V and 2 bases from J, the junction contained 7 bases not matched to a gene. CDR1 MGHRA and CDR2 YSYEKL come from the germline V gene. The CDR3 extends over 18 amino acids.

The chain joins TRBV7-9 to TRBJ2-7, with 7 nucleotides matching TRBD2. V shed 4 bases, J shed 3 bases, and the junction held 3 bases outside the gene matches. The CDR3 has 13 residues. CDR1 is SEHNR and CDR2 is FQNEAQ in the germline V gene (reference sequence). Here the CDR3 DNA reads TGTGCCAGCAGCTCAGGACTAGACTACGAGCAGTACTTC. Amino acids: CASSSGLDYEQYF.

The chain recombines TRBV10-1 with TRBJ2-5; D unresolved. The V end lost 4 bases, the J end lost 1 base, and 13 bases lay between the germline ends. Per the germline V gene, CDR1 is WNHNN and CDR2 is SYGVQD (reference sequence). The CDR3 has 15 amino acids. The CDR3 sequence: CASSAGEASQETQYF. The CDR3 DNA sequence: TGCGCCAGCAGTGCCGGCGAGGCTTCCCAAGAGACCCAGTACTTC.

The gene calls are TRBV9 and TRBJ1-6; possible D gene TRBD1, 6 bases. There are 15 residues in the CDR3. CDR1 is SGDLS, CDR2 YYNGEE, per germline. V was shortened by 5 bases and J by 8 bases, with 17 bases between the two germline ends. CDR3 region: CASRSRRTAHSPLHF. For the CDR3, the DNA is TGTGCCAGCAGGAGTCGTCGGACAGCTCATTCACCCCTCCACTTT.